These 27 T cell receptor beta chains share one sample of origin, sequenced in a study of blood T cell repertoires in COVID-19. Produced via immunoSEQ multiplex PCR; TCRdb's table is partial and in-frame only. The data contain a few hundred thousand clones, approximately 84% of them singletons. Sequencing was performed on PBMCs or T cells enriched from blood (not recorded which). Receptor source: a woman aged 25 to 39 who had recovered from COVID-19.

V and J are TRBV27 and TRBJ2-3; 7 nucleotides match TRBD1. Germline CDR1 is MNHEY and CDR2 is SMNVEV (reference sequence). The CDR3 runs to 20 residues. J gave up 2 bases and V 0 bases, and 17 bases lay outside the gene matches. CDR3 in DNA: TGTGCCAGCAGTTTATCGCCGTTACAGGGGTCCTACAATAACACAGATACGCAGTATTTT. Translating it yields CASSLSPLQGSYNNTDTQYF.

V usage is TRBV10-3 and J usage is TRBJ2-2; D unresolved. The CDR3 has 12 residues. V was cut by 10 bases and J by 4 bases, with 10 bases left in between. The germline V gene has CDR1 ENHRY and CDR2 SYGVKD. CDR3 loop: CATERRTGELFF. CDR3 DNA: TGTGCCACCGAGAGGCGCACCGGGGAGCTGTTTTTT.

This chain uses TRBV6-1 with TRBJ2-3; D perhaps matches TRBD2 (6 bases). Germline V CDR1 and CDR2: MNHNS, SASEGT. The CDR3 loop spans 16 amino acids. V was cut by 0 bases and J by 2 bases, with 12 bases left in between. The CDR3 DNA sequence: TGTGCCAGCAGTGAAGCCCTAGGGACTCTCACAGATACGCAGTATTTT. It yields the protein CASSEALGTLTDTQYF.

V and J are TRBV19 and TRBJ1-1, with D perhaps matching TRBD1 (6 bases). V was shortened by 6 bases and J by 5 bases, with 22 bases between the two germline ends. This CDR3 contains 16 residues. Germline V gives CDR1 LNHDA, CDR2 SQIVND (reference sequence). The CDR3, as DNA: TGTGCCAGTAGCCCTCCCGCCAGGGGCGGCAGGACTGAAGCTTTCTTT. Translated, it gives CASSPPARGGRTEAFF.

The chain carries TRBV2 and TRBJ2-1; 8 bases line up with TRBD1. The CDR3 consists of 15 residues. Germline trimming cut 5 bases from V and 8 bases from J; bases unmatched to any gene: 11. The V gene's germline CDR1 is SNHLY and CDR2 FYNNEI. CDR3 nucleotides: TGTGCCAGCAGTCGCGTCAGGGGGCGAGGAGATGAGCAGTTCTTC. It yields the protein CASSRVRGRGDEQFF.

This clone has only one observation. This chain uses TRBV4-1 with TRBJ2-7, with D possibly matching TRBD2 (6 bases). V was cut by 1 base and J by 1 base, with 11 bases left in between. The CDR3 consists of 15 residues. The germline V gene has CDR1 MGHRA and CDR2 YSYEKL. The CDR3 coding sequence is TGCGCCAGCAGCCAAGGGGGGAGGAGGTCCTACGAGCAGTACTTC. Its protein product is CASSQGGRRSYEQYF.

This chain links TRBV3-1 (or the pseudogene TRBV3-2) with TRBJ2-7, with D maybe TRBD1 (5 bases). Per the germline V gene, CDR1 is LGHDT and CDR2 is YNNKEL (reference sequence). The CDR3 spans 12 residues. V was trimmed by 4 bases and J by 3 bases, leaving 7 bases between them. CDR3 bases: TGTGCCAGCAGCCCTGACAGCTACGAGCAGTACTTC. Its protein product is CASSPDSYEQYF.

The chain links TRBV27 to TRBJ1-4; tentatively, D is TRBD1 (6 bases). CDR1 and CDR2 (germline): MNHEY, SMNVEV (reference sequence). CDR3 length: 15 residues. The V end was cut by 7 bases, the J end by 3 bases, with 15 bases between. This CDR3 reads CASKGRGKANEKLFF. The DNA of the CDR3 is TGTGCCAGCAAGGGCAGGGGAAAGGCTAATGAAAAACTGTTTTTT.

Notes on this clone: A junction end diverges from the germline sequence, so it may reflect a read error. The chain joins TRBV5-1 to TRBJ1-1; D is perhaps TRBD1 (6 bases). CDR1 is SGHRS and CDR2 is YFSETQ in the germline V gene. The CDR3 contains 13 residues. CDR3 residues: CASSLWDNTEAFF. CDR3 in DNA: TGCGCCAGCAGCTTGTGGGACAACACTGAGGCTTTCTTT.

CDR3 sequence (DNA): TGTGCCAGTAGTATATCCCAGAACACTGAAGCTTTCTTT. It translates to CASSISQNTEAFF. V gene TRBV19 combines with J gene TRBJ1-1; D is unclear. Trimming cost V 2 bases and J 1 base, with 5 bases left between them. Germline lookup yields CDR1 LNHDA and CDR2 SQIVND (reference sequence). CDR3 length equals 13 residues. The variable domain in full, with the rest retrieved from reference TRBV19 and TRBJ1-1, is DGGITQSPKYLFRKEGQNVTLSCEQNLNHDAMYWYRQDPGQGLRLIYYSQIVNDFQKGDIAEGYSVSREKKESFPLTVTSAQKNPTAFYLCASSISQNTEAFFGQGTRLTVV.

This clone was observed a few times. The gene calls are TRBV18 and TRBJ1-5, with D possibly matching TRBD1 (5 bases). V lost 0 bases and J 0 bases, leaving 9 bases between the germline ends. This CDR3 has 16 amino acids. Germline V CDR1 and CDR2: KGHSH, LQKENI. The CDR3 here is CASSPPGGSSNQPQHF. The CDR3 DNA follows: TGTGCCAGCTCACCACCGGGGGGATCTAGCAATCAGCCCCAGCATTTT.

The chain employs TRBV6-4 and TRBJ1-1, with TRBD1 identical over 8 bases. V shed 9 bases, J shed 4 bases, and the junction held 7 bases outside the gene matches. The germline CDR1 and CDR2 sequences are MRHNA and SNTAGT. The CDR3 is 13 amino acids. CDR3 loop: CASHRGWCTEAFF. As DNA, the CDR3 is TGTGCCAGTCACAGGGGGTGGTGCACTGAAGCTTTCTTT.

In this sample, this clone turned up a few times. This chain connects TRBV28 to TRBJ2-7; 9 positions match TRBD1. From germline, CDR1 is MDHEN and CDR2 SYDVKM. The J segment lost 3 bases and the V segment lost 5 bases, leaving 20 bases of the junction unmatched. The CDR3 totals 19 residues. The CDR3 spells CASSLPGQGVIPGDYEQYF. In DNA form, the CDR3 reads TGTGCCAGCAGTCTTCCGGGACAGGGCGTCATACCGGGAGACTACGAGCAGTACTTC.

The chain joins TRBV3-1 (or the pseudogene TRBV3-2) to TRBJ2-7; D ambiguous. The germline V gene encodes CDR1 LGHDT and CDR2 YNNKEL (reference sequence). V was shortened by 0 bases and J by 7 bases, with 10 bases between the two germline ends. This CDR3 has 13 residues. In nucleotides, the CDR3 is TGTGCCAGCAGCCAAGAAGACACCCGGGAGCAGTACTTC. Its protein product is CASSQEDTREQYF.

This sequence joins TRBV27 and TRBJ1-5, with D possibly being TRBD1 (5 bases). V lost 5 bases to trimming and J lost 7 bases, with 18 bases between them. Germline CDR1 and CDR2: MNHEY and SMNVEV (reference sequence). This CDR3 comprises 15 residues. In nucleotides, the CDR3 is TGTGCCAGCAGTCCAATGGGGGGGGGAGAACAGCCCCAGCATTTT. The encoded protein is CASSPMGGGEQPQHF.

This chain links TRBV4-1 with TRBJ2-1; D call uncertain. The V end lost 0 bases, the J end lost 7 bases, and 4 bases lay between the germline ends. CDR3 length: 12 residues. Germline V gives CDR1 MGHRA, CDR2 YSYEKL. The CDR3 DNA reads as TGCGCCAGCAGCCAAGATGAGAATGAGCAGTTCTTC. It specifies CASSQDENEQFF.

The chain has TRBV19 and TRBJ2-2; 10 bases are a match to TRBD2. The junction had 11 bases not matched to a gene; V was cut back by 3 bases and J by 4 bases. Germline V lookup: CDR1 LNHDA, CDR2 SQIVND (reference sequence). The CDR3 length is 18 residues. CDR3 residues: CASSMGPLAGGVTGELFF. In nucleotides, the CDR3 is TGTGCCAGTAGTATGGGCCCCTTAGCGGGAGGCGTCACCGGGGAGCTGTTTTTT.

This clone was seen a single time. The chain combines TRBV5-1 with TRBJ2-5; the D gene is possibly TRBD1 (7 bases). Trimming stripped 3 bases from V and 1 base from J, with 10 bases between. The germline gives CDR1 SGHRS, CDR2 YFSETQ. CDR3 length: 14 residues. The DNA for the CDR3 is TGCGCCAGCAGCTCGGGGGACAGCCAAGAGACCCAGTACTTC. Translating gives CASSSGDSQETQYF. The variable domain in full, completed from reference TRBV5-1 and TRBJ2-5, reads KAGVTQTPRYLIKTRGQQVTLSCSPISGHRSVSWYQQTPGQGLQFLFEYFSETQRNKGNFPGRFSGRQFSNSRSEMNVSTLELGDSALYLCASSSGDSQETQYFGPGTRLLVL.

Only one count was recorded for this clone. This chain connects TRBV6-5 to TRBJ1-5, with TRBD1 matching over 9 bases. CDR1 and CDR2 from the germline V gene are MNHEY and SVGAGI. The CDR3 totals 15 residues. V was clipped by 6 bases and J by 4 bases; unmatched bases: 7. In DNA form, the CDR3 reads TGTGCCAGCAGGACCCGGGACAGGGTTAATCAGCCCCAGCATTTT. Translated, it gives CASRTRDRVNQPQHF.

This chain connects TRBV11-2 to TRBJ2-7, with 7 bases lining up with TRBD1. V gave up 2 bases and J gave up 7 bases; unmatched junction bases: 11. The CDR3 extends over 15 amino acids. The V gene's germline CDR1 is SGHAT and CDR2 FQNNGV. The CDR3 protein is CASSLSPLQGMEQYF. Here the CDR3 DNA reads TGTGCCAGCAGCTTAAGCCCCTTACAGGGGATGGAGCAGTACTTC.

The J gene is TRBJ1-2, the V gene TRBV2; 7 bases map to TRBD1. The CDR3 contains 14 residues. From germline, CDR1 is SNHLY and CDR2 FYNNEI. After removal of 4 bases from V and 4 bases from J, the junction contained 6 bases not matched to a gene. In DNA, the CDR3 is TGTGCCAGCAGTGGTCAGGGGGGCCGCTATGGCTACACCTTC. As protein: CASSGQGGRYGYTF. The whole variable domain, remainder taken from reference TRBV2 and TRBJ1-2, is EPEVTQTPSHQVTQMGQEVILRCVPISNHLYFYWYRQILGQKVEFLVSFYNNEISEKSEIFDDQFSVERPDGSNFTLKIRSTKLEDSAMYFCASSGQGGRYGYTFGSGTRLTVV.

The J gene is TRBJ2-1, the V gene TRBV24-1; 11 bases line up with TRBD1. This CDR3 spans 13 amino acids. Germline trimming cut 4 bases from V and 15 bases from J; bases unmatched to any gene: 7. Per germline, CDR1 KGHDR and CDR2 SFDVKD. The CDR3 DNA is TGTGCCACCAGTGAGCAGGACAGGGGGCGTCGGTTCTTC. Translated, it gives CATSEQDRGRRFF.

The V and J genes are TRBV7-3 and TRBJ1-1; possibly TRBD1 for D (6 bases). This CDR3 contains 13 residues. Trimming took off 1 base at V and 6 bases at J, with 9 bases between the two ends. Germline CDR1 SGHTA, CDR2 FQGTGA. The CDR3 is CASSLNRQAEAFF. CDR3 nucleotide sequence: TGTGCCAGCAGCTTAAACCGACAGGCTGAAGCTTTCTTT.

The CDR3 region has the DNA TGTGCCAGCAGCTCAAACAGGGGCAGGAATTCACCCCTCCACTTT. Its protein product is CASSSNRGRNSPLHF. V usage is TRBV5-4 and J usage is TRBJ1-6, with 7 bases that match TRBD1. This CDR3 has 15 amino acids. V was pared by 3 bases and J by 7 bases, with 7 bases of the junction left unmatched. Per germline, CDR1 SGHNT and CDR2 YYREEE (reference sequence).

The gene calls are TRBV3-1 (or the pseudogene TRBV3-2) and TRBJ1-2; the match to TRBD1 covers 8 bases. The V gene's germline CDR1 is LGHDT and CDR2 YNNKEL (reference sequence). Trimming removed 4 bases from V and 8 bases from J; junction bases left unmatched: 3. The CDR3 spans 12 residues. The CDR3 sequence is CASSLRDRGYTF. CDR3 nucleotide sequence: TGTGCCAGCAGCCTACGGGACAGGGGCTACACCTTC.

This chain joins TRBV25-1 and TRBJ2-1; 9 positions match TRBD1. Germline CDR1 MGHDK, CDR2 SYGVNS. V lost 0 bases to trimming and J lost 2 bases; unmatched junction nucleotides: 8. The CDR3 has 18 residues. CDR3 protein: CASSEYPMRTGAYNEQFF. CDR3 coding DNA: TGTGCCAGCAGTGAATACCCGATGCGGACAGGGGCCTACAATGAGCAGTTCTTC.

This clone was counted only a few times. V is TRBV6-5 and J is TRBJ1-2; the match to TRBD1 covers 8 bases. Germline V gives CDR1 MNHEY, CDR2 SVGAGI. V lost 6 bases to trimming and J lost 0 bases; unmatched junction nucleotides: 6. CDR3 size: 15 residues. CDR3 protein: CASSDQQGANYGYTF. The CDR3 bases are TGTGCCAGCAGCGATCAACAGGGGGCTAACTATGGCTACACCTTC.